Included here is one TCR beta chain sequence, with context. These data come from a study of blood T cell repertoires in COVID-19. Study background: Whether acute or convalescent, the COVID-19 samples came from the United States, Italy and Spain. The cDNA or gDNA used as material had been derived from T cells, B-cell-depleted T cells, or PBMCs.

Original processing notes: Amplification of reference gene primers provided the estimated nucleated cell counts. Clones were read by immunoSEQ multiplex PCR, and TCRdb kept only the in-frame ones, dropping some. The D gene and trimming were derived from the DNA, and the V and J assignments and clone size from that table. This table holds about 49,000 clones, approximately 87% found once. The CDR3 spans 13 residues. Trimming stripped 5 bases from V and 7 bases from J, with 15 bases between. CDR1 MNHEY and CDR2 SVGEGT come from the germline V gene. This TCR derives from a human donor in a cohort sampled during active COVID-19. The sequenced sample consisted of peripheral blood. This chain uses TRBV6-2 or TRBV6-3 with TRBJ2-7, with a possible D match to TRBD1 (6 bases). The CDR3 nucleotides are TGTGCCAGCAGTCAGGGGACCTCTCGGGAGCAGTACTTC. Protein: CASSQGTSREQYF.